These 11 T cell receptor beta chains were sequenced from one sample in a study of breast tumors, draining lymph nodes, adjacent tissues. Samples came from axillary lymph nodes draining the breast cancer. TCRdb fed the multiplex PCR reads into MiXCR, producing one record per CDR3 protein. The table records 150,000 to 250,000 distinct CDR3 sequences, 30% to 40% of them present only once. Sequencing was carried out using axillary lymph node tissue. These receptors came from a female donor with breast cancer. Some clones in this sample may be carry-over from other donors' samples.

As concerns this clonotype: Possible read error: a much larger clone is one base away. V is TRBV5-8 and J is TRBJ1-6; D gene uncertain. Trimming removed 1 base from V and 15 bases from J, with 14 bases in between. The CDR3 has 13 amino acids. CDR1 and CDR2 (germline): SGHTS, YDEGEE. The CDR3 spells CASSLKAAPVLHF. CDR3 DNA sequence: TGTGCCAGCAGCTTGAAGGCCGCTCCGGTCCTCCACTTT.

This clonotype was observed many times. The chain employs TRBV20-1 and TRBJ2-5; weak D call: TRBD2 (5 bases). V lost 5 bases and J lost 5, with 9 bases in between. The CDR3 totals 11 residues. Germline-derived CDR1 and CDR2 are DFQATT and SNEGSKA (reference sequence). CDR3 sequence: CSAELEETQYF. CDR3 coding DNA: TGCAGTGCTGAACTAGAGGAGACCCAGTACTTC.

This clonotype has at least ten counts. The chain joins TRBV5-5 to TRBJ1-4, with TRBD1 matching 7 bases. Germline assignment: CDR1 SGHKS and CDR2 YYEKEE (reference sequence). The CDR3 is made up of 15 amino acids. After removal of 0 bases from V and 5 bases from J, the junction contained 4 bases not matched to a gene. CDR3 in amino acids: CASSLEGQSNEKLFF. As DNA, the CDR3 is TGTGCCAGCAGCTTGGAGGGACAGTCGAATGAAAAACTGTTTTTT.

This clonotype was counted at least ten times. J is TRBJ2-1 and V is TRBV2; no reliable D call. Germline V CDR1 and CDR2: SNHLY, FYNNEI. V lost 6 bases to trimming and J lost 3 bases, with 6 bases between them. This CDR3 spans 12 amino acids. The CDR3 protein is CASRADYNEQFF. The CDR3 bases are TGTGCCAGCAGGGCTGACTACAATGAGCAGTTCTTC.

This clonotype was counted many times. The V and J genes are TRBV2 and TRBJ1-6; the D gene is possibly TRBD1 (5 bases). This CDR3 region has 15 residues. V lost 8 bases and J 7 bases, leaving 18 bases between the germline ends. Germline V lookup: CDR1 SNHLY, CDR2 FYNNEI. The CDR3 nucleotides are TGTGCCAGCGGGGAGCAGGGAGGTGGGAATTCACCCCTCCACTTT. Amino acid sequence: CASGEQGGGNSPLHF.

This clonotype has ten or more counts. This chain links TRBV6-1 with TRBJ2-5, with D unresolved. This CDR3 region has 14 residues. With 3 bases removed from V and 2 bases from J, the gap between germline ends came to 10 bases. CDR1 is MNHNS, CDR2 SASEGT, per germline. The CDR3 nucleotides read TGTGCCAGCAGTGATGACCTGTTGCAAGAGACCCAGTACTTC. Translated: CASSDDLLQETQYF.

This clonotype has ten or more counts. The rearrangement links TRBV10-3 to TRBJ2-1, with TRBD2 as a possible D gene (6 bases). This CDR3 comprises 15 residues. The germline CDR1 and CDR2 sequences are ENHRY and SYGVKD. V was trimmed by 3 bases and J by 10 bases, leaving 19 bases between them. The CDR3 sequence: CAISDGPPEGGEQFF. The CDR3 DNA sequence: TGTGCCATCAGTGACGGCCCACCTGAGGGAGGAGAGCAGTTCTTC.

This clonotype was counted at least ten times. This chain joins TRBV11-2 and TRBJ2-3; 11 nucleotides agree with TRBD2. Trimming took 1 base from V and 4 from J; bases not matched to a gene: 4. Germline V gene data show CDR1 as SGHAT and CDR2 as FQNNGV. This CDR3 is 16 amino acids long. CDR3 region: CASSLVSGGAADTQYF. The CDR3, as DNA: TGTGCCAGCAGCTTAGTTAGCGGGGGGGCTGCAGATACGCAGTATTTT.

This clonotype was detected only a few times. CDR3 nucleotides: TGTGCCAGCTCACAAAACCCCACAGATACGCAGTATTTT. Translation gives CASSQNPTDTQYF. The J gene is TRBJ2-3, the V gene TRBV18; D ambiguous. Per the germline V gene, CDR1 is KGHSH and CDR2 is LQKENI. There are 13 residues in the CDR3. The ends were cut back, 4 bases at V and 2 bases at J, with 7 bases in the middle.

The chain carries TRBV20-1 and TRBJ2-2; D remains ambiguous. The germline V gene encodes CDR1 DFQATT and CDR2 SNEGSKA (reference sequence). V lost 1 base, J lost 8 bases, and 5 bases lay in between. The CDR3 length is 11 residues. The CDR3 nucleotides are TGCAGTGCTAGAGGAGGTGGGGAGCTGTTTTTT. It yields the protein CSARGGGELFF.

Of note for this clonotype: As the CDR3 is not closed by the conserved phenylalanine or tryptophan, this likely results from a read error. The genes are TRBV20-1 and TRBJ2-7, with 12 nucleotides matching TRBD1. Germline CDR1 DFQATT, CDR2 SNEGSKA (reference sequence). The CDR3 runs 17 residues. The junction had 12 bases not matched to a gene; V was cut back by 3 bases and J by 3 bases. The CDR3 bases are TGCAGTGCTAGTGGGACAGGGGGCTCCCTGCAGGGCTACGAGCAGTACTGC. It yields the protein CSASGTGGSLQGYEQYC.